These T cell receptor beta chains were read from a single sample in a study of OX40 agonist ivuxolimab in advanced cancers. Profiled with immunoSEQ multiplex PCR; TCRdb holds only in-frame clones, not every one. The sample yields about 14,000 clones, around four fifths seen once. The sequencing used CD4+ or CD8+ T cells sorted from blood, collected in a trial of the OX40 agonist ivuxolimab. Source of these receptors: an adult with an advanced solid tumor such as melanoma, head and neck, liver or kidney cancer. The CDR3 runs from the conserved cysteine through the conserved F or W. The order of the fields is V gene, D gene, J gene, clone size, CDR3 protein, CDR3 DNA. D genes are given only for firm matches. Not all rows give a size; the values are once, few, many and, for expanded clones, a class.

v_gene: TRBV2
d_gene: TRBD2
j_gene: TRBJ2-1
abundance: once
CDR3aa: CASILLAGGDNEQFF
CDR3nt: TGTGCCAGCATCTTACTAGCGGGAGGTGACAATGAGCAGTTCTTC

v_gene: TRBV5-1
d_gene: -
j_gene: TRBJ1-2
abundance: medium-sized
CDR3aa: CASSLGGNYGYTF
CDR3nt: TGCGCCAGCAGCTTGGGAGGGAACTATGGCTACACCTTC

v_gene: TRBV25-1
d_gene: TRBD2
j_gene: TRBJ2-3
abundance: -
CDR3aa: CASSEGGLAGGFDTQYF
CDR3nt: TGTGCCAGCAGTGAAGGAGGACTAGCGGGGGGGTTTGATACGCAGTATTTT

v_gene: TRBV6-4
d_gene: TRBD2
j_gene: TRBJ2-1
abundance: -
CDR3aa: CASSATSGGARNNEQFF
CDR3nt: TGTGCCAGCAGTGCCACTAGCGGGGGGGCCAGGAACAATGAGCAGTTCTTC

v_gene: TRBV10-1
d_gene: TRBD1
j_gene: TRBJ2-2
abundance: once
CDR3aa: CASSPDRDTGELFF
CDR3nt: TGCGCCAGCAGTCCGGACAGGGACACCGGGGAGCTGTTTTTT

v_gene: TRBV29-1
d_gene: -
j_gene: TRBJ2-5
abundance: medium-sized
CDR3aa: CSVEEGRETQYF
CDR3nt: TGCAGCGTTGAAGAGGGTAGGGAGACCCAGTACTTC

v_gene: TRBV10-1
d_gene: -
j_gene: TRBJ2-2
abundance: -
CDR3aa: CASTEGSGTGELFF
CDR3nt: TGCGCCAGCACCGAAGGGTCTGGGACCGGGGAGCTGTTTTTT

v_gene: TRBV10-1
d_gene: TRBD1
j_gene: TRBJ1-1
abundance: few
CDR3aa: CASSYYRGTEAFF
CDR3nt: TGCGCCAGCAGTTACTACAGGGGCACTGAAGCTTTCTTT

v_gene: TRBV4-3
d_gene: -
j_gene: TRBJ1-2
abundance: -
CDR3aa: CASSQDLLSDYGYTF
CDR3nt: TGCGCCAGCAGCCAAGATTTGTTGTCAGACTATGGCTACACCTTC

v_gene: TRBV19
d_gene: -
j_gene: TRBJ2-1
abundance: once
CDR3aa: CASSIEPWEAEIYNEQFF
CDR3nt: TGTGCCAGTAGTATAGAACCTTGGGAAGCGGAGATCTACAATGAGCAGTTCTTC

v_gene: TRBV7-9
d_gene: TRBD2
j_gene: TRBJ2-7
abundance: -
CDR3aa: CASSPSGIREQYF
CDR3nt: TGTGCCAGCAGCCCTAGCGGGATTCGCGAGCAGTACTTC

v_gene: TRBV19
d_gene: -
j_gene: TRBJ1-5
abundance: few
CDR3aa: CASGRDSNQPQHF
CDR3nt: TGTGCCAGTGGTCGGGATAGCAATCAGCCCCAGCATTTT

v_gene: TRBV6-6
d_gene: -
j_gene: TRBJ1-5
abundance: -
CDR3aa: CASSYGGSNQPQHF
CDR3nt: TGTGCCAGCAGTTACGGCGGCTCCAATCAGCCCCAGCATTTT

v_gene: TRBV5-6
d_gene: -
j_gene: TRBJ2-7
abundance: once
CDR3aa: CASSLAGSYEQYF
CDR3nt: TGTGCCAGCAGCTTGGCCGGCTCCTACGAGCAGTACTTC

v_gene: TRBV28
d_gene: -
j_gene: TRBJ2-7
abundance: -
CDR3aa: CASSLRGSLYEQYF
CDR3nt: TGTGCCAGCAGTTTACGGGGATCTCTTTACGAGCAGTACTTC

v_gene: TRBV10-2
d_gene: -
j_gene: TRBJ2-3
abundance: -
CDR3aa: CASSTRGYGTDTQYF
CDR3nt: TGCGCCAGCAGCACTAGGGGGTACGGCACAGATACGCAGTATTTT

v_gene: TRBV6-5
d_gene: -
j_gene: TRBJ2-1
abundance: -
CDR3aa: CASSYRDPVYNEQFF
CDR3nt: TGTGCCAGCAGTTACCGGGACCCGGTCTACAATGAGCAGTTCTTC

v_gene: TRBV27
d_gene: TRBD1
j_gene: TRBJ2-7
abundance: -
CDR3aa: CASSLSPTGVRYEQYF
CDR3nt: TGTGCCAGCAGTTTATCCCCGACAGGGGTTAGGTACGAGCAGTACTTC

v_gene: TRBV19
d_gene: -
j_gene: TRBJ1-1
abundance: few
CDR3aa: CASSILNTEAFF
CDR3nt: TGTGCCAGTAGTATCTTGAACACTGAAGCTTTCTTT

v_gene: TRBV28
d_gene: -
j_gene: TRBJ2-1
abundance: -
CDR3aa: CATQTTGYNEQFF
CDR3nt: TGTGCCACCCAAACGACAGGATACAATGAGCAGTTCTTC

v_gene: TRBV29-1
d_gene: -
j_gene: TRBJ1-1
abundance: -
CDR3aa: CSVEGTEAFF
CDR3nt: TGCAGCGTTGAGGGCACTGAAGCTTTCTTT

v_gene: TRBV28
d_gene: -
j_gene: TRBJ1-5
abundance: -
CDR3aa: CASSFSGSNQPQHF
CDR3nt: TGTGCCAGCAGTTTTTCGGGGTCTAATCAGCCCCAGCATTTT

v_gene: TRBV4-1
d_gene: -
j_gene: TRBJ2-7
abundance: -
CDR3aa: CASSQVLNSYEQYF
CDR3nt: TGCGCCAGCAGCCAAGTTCTCAATTCCTACGAGCAGTACTTC

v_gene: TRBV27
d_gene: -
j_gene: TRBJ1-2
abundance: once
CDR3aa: CASSLSGSYGYTF
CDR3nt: TGTGCCAGCAGTTTATCTGGGTCCTATGGCTACACCTTC

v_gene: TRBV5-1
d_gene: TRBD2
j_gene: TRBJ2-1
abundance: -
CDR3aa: CAVKTSGRDPEQFF
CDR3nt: TGCGCCGTGAAAACTAGCGGGAGGGACCCTGAGCAGTTCTTC

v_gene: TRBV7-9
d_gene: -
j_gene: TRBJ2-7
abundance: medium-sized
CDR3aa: CASSFSFYEQYF
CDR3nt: TGTGCCAGCAGCTTTTCCTTCTACGAGCAGTACTTC

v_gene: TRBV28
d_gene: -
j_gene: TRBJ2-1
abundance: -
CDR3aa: CASRPGLDAEQFF
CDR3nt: TGTGCCAGCAGGCCTGGACTGGACGCTGAGCAGTTCTTC

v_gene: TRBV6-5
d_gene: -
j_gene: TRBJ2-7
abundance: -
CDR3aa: CASKERENGFLWEYF
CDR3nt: TGTGCCAGCAAGGAGCGCGAAAACGGGTTCTTATGGGAGTACTTC

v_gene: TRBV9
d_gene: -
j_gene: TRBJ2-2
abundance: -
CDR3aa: CASSSSGPTGSPGGELFF
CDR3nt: TGTGCCAGCAGCTCCTCGGGACCGACGGGATCCCCTGGCGGGGAGCTGTTTTTT

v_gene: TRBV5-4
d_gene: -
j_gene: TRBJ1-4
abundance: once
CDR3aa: CASSFFAGVWGEKLFF
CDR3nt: TGTGCCAGCAGCTTCTTCGCCGGGGTGTGGGGTGAAAAACTGTTTTTT

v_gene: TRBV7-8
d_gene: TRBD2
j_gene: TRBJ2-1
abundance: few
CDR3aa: CASSLSGSSYNEQFF
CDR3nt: TGTGCCAGCAGCTTAAGCGGGAGCTCCTACAATGAGCAGTTCTTC

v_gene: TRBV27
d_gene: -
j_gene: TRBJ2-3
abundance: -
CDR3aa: CASTLRGPLGNTQYF
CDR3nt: TGTGCCAGCACCCTCAGGGGTCCCTTAGGGAATACGCAGTATTTT

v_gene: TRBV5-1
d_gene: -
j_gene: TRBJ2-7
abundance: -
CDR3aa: CASSSRGYSYEQYF
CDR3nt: TGCGCCAGCAGCTCCAGGGGTTACTCCTACGAGCAGTACTTC

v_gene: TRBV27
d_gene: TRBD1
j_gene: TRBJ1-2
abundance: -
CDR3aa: CASSMSGTGPFYLYGYTF
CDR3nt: TGTGCCAGCAGTATGTCCGGGACAGGGCCCTTTTACCTCTATGGCTACACCTTC

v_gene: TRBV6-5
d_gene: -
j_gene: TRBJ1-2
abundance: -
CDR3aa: CAISVNYGYTF
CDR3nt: TGTGCCATCTCCGTAAACTATGGCTACACCTTC

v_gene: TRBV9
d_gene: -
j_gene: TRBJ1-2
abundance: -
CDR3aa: CASSEGPSTGTYGYTF
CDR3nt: TGTGCCAGCAGCGAGGGCCCTTCTACAGGGACCTATGGCTACACCTTC

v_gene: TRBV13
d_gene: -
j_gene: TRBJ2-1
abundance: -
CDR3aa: CASSLSSNEQFF
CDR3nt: TGTGCCAGCAGCTTAAGCTCCAATGAGCAGTTCTTC

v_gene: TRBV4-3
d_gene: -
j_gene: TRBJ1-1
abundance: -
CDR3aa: CASSQDRAMNTEAFF
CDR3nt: TGCGCCAGCAGCCAAGATCGGGCCATGAACACTGAAGCTTTCTTT

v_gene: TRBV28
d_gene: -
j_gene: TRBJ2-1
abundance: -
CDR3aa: CAGQRSNEQFF
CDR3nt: TGTGCAGGACAGAGAAGCAATGAGCAGTTCTTC

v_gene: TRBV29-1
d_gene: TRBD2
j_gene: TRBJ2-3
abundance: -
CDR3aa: CSASGVSGGDGTDTQYF
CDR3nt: TGCAGCGCGAGCGGGGTTAGCGGGGGGGATGGGACAGATACGCAGTATTTT

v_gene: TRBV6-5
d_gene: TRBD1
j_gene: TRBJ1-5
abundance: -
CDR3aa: CASSSGTGNQPQHF
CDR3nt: TGTGCCAGCAGTTCCGGGACAGGAAACCAGCCCCAGCATTTT

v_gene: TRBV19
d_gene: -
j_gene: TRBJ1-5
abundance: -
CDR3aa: CASSRGGSNQPQHF
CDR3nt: TGTGCCAGTAGTCGGGGGGGTAGTAATCAGCCCCAGCATTTT

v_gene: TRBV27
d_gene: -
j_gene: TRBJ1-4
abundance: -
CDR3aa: CASRLEGHEKLFF
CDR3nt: TGTGCCAGCAGACTAGAGGGACACGAAAAACTGTTTTTT

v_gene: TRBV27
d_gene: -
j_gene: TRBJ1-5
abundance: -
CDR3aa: CASSLGVNQPQHF
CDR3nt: TGTGCCAGCAGTTTGGGAGTAAATCAGCCCCAGCATTTT

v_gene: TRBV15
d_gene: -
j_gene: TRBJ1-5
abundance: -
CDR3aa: CATSIERGDSNQPQHF
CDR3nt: TGTGCCACCAGCATAGAGAGGGGGGATAGCAATCAGCCCCAGCATTTT

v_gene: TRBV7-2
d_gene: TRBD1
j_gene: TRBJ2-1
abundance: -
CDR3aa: CASSLGQGGHEQFF
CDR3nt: TGTGCCAGCAGCTTGGGACAGGGGGGCCATGAGCAGTTCTTC

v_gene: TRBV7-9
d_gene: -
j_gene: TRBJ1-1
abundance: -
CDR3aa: CASSLWGPNTEAFF
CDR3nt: TGTGCCAGCAGCTTATGGGGGCCCAACACTGAAGCTTTCTTT

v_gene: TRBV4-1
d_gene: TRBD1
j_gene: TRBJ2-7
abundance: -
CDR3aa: CASSQSGTGAEQYF
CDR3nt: TGCGCCAGCAGCCAGTCCGGGACAGGGGCCGAGCAGTACTTC

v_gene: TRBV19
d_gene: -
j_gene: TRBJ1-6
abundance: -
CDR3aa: CASSIEETLPGISPLHF
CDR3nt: TGTGCCAGTAGTATAGAAGAGACTTTACCGGGTATTTCACCCCTCCACTTT

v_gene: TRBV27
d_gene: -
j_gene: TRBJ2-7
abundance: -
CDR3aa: CASSLLAVHEQYF
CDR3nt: TGTGCCAGCAGTTTATTAGCAGTCCACGAGCAGTACTTC

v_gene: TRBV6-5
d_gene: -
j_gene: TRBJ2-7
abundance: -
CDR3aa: CASSYNSYEQYF
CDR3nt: TGTGCCAGCAGTTACAACTCCTACGAGCAGTACTTC

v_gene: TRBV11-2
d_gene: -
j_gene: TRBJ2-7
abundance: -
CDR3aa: CASSPPGEQYF
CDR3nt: TGTGCCAGCAGCCCACCCGGCGAGCAGTACTTC

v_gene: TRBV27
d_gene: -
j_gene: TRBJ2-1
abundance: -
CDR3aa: CASNRMSSYNEQFF
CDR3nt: TGTGCCAGCAACCGAATGAGCTCCTACAATGAGCAGTTCTTC

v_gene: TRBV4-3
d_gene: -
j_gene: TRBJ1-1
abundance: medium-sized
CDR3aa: CASSQVSFGYTEAFF
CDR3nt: TGCGCCAGCAGCCAAGTTTCTTTCGGGTACACTGAAGCTTTCTTT

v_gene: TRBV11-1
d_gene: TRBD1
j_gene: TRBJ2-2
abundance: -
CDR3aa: CASSQEGQEIGELFF
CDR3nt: TGTGCCAGCAGCCAAGAGGGACAGGAGATCGGGGAGCTGTTTTTT